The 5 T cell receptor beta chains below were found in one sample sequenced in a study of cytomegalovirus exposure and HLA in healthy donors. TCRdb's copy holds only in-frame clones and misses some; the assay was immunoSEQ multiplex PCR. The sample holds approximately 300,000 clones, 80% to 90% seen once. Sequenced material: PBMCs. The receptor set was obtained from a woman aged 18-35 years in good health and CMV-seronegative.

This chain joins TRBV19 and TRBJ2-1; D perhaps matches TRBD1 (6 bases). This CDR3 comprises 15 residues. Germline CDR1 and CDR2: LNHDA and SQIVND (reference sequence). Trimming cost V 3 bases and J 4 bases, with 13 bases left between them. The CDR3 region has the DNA TGTGCCAGTAGTATCAGGCAGGGGCCTTACAATGAGCAGTTCTTC. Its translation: CASSIRQGPYNEQFF.

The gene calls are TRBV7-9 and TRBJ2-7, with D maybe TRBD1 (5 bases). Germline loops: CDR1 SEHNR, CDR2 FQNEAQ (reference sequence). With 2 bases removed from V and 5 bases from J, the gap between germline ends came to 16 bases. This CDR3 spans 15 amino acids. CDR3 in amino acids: CASSLRVRGQDEQYF. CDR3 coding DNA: TGTGCCAGCAGCTTAAGGGTAAGGGGCCAGGACGAGCAGTACTTC.

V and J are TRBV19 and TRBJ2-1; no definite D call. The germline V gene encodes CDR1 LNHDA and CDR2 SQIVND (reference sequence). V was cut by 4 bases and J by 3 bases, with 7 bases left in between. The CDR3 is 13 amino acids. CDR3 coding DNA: TGTGCCAGTAGTACCCGAGGCTACAATGAGCAGTTCTTC. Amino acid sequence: CASSTRGYNEQFF.

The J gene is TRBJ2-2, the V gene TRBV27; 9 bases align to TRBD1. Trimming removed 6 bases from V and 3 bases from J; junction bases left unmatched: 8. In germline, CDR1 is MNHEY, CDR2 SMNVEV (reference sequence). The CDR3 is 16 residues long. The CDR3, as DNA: TGTGCCAGCAGGATACAGGGGGCTGAGCACACCGGGGAGCTGTTTTTT. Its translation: CASRIQGAEHTGELFF.

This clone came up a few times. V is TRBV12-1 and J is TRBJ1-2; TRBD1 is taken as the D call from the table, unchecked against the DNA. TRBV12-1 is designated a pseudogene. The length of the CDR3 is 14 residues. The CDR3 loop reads CASSFKGGCPGYTF. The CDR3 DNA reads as TGTGCCAGCAGCTTTAAAGGGGGATGTCCTGGCTACACCTTC.